Following are 24 T cell receptor beta chains from one sample sequenced in a study of blood T cell repertoires in COVID-19. Produced via immunoSEQ multiplex PCR; TCRdb's table is partial and in-frame only. The repertoire holds 200,000 or so clones, with roughly 79% as singletons. Sequenced material: peripheral blood. The source is a woman aged 80 or over with COVID-19, enrolled during active disease.

The chain uses TRBV7-9 and TRBJ2-1, with 8 bases lining up with TRBD2. Germline CDR1 and CDR2: SEHNR and FQNEAQ (reference sequence). This CDR3 region has 13 residues. J was trimmed by 2 bases and V by 11 bases; bases with no gene match: 5. CDR3 bases: TGTGCCGAACTAGCGGACGCCTACAATGAGCAGTTCTTC. Protein: CAELADAYNEQFF.

The genes are TRBV5-1 and TRBJ2-1; 8 bases are a match to TRBD2. CDR3 size: 15 residues. CDR1 is SGHRS, CDR2 YFSETQ, per germline. V shed 4 bases and J 7 bases; nucleotides not matched to a gene: 10. CDR3 sequence: CASSPVAGSLNEQFF. The CDR3 DNA follows: TGCGCCAGCAGCCCCGTAGCGGGGAGCCTGAATGAGCAGTTCTTC.

The chain carries TRBV5-1 and TRBJ2-7; 8 bases agree with TRBD1. CDR1 is SGHRS, CDR2 YFSETQ, per germline. This CDR3 is 14 amino acids long. The junction had 4 bases not matched to a gene; V was cut back by 0 bases and J by 5 bases. CDR3 nucleotide sequence: TGCGCCAGCAGCTTGGCCAGGGGGCATGACGAGCAGTACTTC. It yields the protein CASSLARGHDEQYF.

This chain uses TRBV5-1 with TRBJ2-2; 7 bases are shared with TRBD1. The CDR3 totals 14 residues. Germline trimming cut 6 bases from V and 4 bases from J; bases unmatched to any gene: 6. CDR1 and CDR2 from the germline V gene are SGHRS and YFSETQ. The CDR3 sequence is CASKKGAGTGELFF. The CDR3 bases are TGCGCCAGCAAGAAGGGGGCTGGCACCGGGGAGCTGTTTTTT.

The genes are TRBV28 and TRBJ2-1; D remains unclear. The CDR3 runs 15 residues. The V end lost 3 bases, the J end lost 4 bases, and 13 bases lay between the germline ends. CDR1 is MDHEN, CDR2 SYDVKM, per germline. CDR3 amino acids: CASSFGHPHYNEQFF. The CDR3 DNA sequence: TGTGCCAGCAGTTTCGGTCACCCCCATTACAATGAGCAGTTCTTC.

The V call is TRBV4-1, the J call TRBJ2-7; 8 nucleotides agree with TRBD1. V lost 2 bases and J lost 9; bases outside the gene matches: 9. The CDR3 consists of 14 residues. The V gene's germline CDR1 is MGHRA and CDR2 YSYEKL. The CDR3 nucleotides are TGCGCCAGCAGCCAACGGACAGGGAGGTTGGGGCAGTACTTC. It is translated as CASSQRTGRLGQYF.

In this sample, this clone turned up once. The J gene is TRBJ1-1, the V gene TRBV19; no firm D call. Between the trimmed V and J ends, which lost 1 base and 0 bases, there was a span of 12 bases. The CDR3 contains 16 residues. Germline values: CDR1 LNHDA, CDR2 SQIVND (reference sequence). The CDR3 DNA sequence: TGTGCCAGTAGTATAGGGGCAGGCCTCCTGAACACTGAAGCTTTCTTT. This sequence encodes CASSIGAGLLNTEAFF.

This chain links TRBV5-8 with TRBJ1-1, with 8 bases lining up with TRBD1. The CDR3 loop spans 19 amino acids. The trim removed 1 base at V and 1 base at J, leaving 15 bases unmatched. The germline V gene has CDR1 SGHTS and CDR2 YDEGEE. The CDR3 DNA sequence: TGTGCCAGCAGCTTGTACAGGCTCGGGACAGGAAAGGCGAACACTGAAGCTTTCTTT. Its protein is CASSLYRLGTGKANTEAFF.

V and J are TRBV19 and TRBJ1-2; 7 bases line up with TRBD1. This CDR3 spans 14 amino acids. Germline trimming cut 3 bases from V and 4 bases from J; bases unmatched to any gene: 5. The germline gives CDR1 LNHDA, CDR2 SQIVND (reference sequence). The CDR3 spells CASSIDRASYGYTF. CDR3 bases: TGTGCCAGTAGTATCGACAGGGCTAGCTATGGCTACACCTTC.

The gene calls are TRBV6-2 or TRBV6-3 and TRBJ1-1; 8 positions match TRBD1. Germline assignment: CDR1 MNHEY and CDR2 SVGEGT. The CDR3 length is 17 residues. Unmatched junction bases numbered 12, after V lost 2 bases and J lost 4 bases. The CDR3 DNA reads TGTGCCAGCAGTTACCCGCAGACAGGGGTTAGTAGCACTGAAGCTTTCTTT. This translates into CASSYPQTGVSSTEAFF.

The chain couples TRBV28 to TRBJ1-2; 9 nucleotides align to TRBD1. The CDR3 runs to 13 residues. Germline V gives CDR1 MDHEN, CDR2 SYDVKM. V gave up 3 bases and J gave up 4 bases; unmatched junction bases: 0. The DNA of the CDR3 is TGTGCCAGCAGTTTGGACAGGGGCTATGGCTACACCTTC. Translated, it gives CASSLDRGYGYTF.

J is TRBJ2-6 and V is TRBV7-9; 8 bases fit TRBD1. The CDR3 is 16 amino acids. Germline values: CDR1 SEHNR, CDR2 FQNEAQ (reference sequence). V shed 6 bases, J shed 2 bases, and the junction held 6 bases outside the gene matches. The chain's CDR3 is CASRASGGAGANVLTF. The CDR3 DNA reads as TGTGCCAGCAGGGCGTCAGGGGGCGCTGGGGCCAACGTCCTGACTTTC.

The chain couples TRBV11-3 to TRBJ1-2, with 7 positions matching TRBD1. The CDR3 totals 17 residues. Germline trimming cut 8 bases from V and 4 bases from J; bases unmatched to any gene: 19. The V gene's germline CDR1 is SGHNT and CDR2 YENEEA. The CDR3 coding sequence is TGTGCCAGCCGTCTCCGGGACAGCCTAACTTTCTCCTATGGCTACACCTTC. This gives the protein CASRLRDSLTFSYGYTF.

This chain uses TRBV18 with TRBJ1-2; TRBD1 matches 8 bases. This CDR3 region has 14 residues. CDR1 KGHSH and CDR2 LQKENI come from the germline V gene. J gave up 7 bases and V 6 bases, and 10 bases lay outside the gene matches. DNA of the CDR3: TGTGCCAGCTCCCCCCTGGACAGGGAGCGTGGCTACACCTTC. Translation gives CASSPLDRERGYTF.

V gene TRBV19 combines with J gene TRBJ2-1; 9 bases align to TRBD2. CDR1 and CDR2 (germline): LNHDA, SQIVND (reference sequence). This CDR3 has 14 amino acids. The ends lost 5 bases at V and 8 bases at J; junction bases unmatched: 7. CDR3 DNA sequence: TGTGCCAGTAGTGTTAGCGGGAGCGGCGATGAGCAGTTCTTC. Translation gives CASSVSGSGDEQFF.

J is TRBJ1-1 and V is TRBV5-4, with TRBD1 matching over 9 bases. V lost 4 bases and J lost 0; bases outside the gene matches: 7. Germline V gene data show CDR1 as SGHNT and CDR2 as YYREEE (reference sequence). The length of the CDR3 is 16 residues. In DNA form, the CDR3 reads TGTGCCAGCAGCGACGGGACAGGGAACATGAACACTGAAGCTTTCTTT. Its translation: CASSDGTGNMNTEAFF.

This sequence joins TRBV29-1 and TRBJ2-5; 14 bases are a match to TRBD2. CDR1 and CDR2 (germline): SQVTM, ANQGSEA. The J segment lost 6 bases and the V segment lost 2 bases, leaving 2 bases of the junction unmatched. CDR3 size: 14 residues. CDR3 DNA sequence: TGCAGCGTTGAATGGACTAGCGGGAGGAAGACCCAGTACTTC. Protein: CSVEWTSGRKTQYF. The full variable domain, its missing parts supplied by reference TRBV29-1 and TRBJ2-5, is SAVISQKPSRDICQRGTSLTIQCQVDSQVTMMFWYRQQPGQSLTLIATANQGSEATYESGFVIDKFPISRPNLTFSTLTVSNMSPEDSSIYLCSVEWTSGRKTQYFGPGTRLLVL.

This chain links TRBV7-2 with TRBJ2-1; the D is unclear. Germline CDR1 and CDR2: SGHTA and FQGNSA. The CDR3 is made up of 16 amino acids. Trimming removed 5 bases from V and 0 bases from J, with 14 bases in between. CDR3 residues: CASSPEAQSSYNEQFF. DNA for the CDR3: TGTGCCAGCAGCCCTGAGGCGCAGAGCTCCTACAATGAGCAGTTCTTC.

The J gene is TRBJ1-1, the V gene TRBV29-1; a weak D match, TRBD1 (5 bases). CDR1 and CDR2 from the germline V gene are SQVTM and ANQGSEA. V shed 7 bases and J shed 8 bases, with 17 bases lying between them. This CDR3 comprises 12 residues. CDR3 bases: TGCAGCGCGGGAGGGCGCAGGGCGGAAGCTTTCTTT. Translated: CSAGGRRAEAFF.

This sequence joins TRBV5-6 and TRBJ1-6; 7 nucleotides agree with TRBD1. Germline-derived CDR1 and CDR2 are SGHDT and YYEEEE. The J segment lost 2 bases and the V segment lost 4 bases, leaving 12 bases of the junction unmatched. The CDR3 runs 18 residues. The CDR3 region is CASSENTGVGPYNSPLHF. The CDR3 region has the DNA TGTGCCAGCAGCGAAAACACAGGGGTGGGACCCTATAATTCACCCCTCCACTTT.

Notes on this clone: A much larger clone lies a single base off, so this may be a read error. The CDR3 sequence is CASSHGTPYEQYF. CDR3 coding DNA: TGTGCCAGCAGCCACGGGACACCCTACGAGCAGTACTTC. V gene TRBV7-9 combines with J gene TRBJ2-7; tentative D call: TRBD1 (6 bases). V was pared by 5 bases and J by 2 bases, with 10 bases between. Germline CDR1 SEHNR, CDR2 FQNEAQ (reference sequence). CDR3 length: 13 residues.

This clone was counted between two and nine times. This CDR3 is CASSLLGQTTNYGYTF. As DNA, the CDR3 is TGTGCCAGCAGCCTTCTAGGACAGACTACCAACTATGGCTACACCTTC. This rearrangement joins TRBV7-9 to TRBJ1-2, with D perhaps TRBD1 (6 bases). Germline CDR1 is SEHNR and CDR2 is FQNEAQ (reference sequence). V was pared by 5 bases and J by 2 bases, with 18 bases between. The CDR3 runs to 16 residues.

V usage is TRBV7-3 and J usage is TRBJ1-4; 7 bases line up with TRBD1. The V gene end was trimmed by 8 bases and the J gene end by 3 bases; junction bases not matched to a gene: 3. The CDR3 is 13 residues long. The germline V gene has CDR1 SGHTA and CDR2 FQGTGA. CDR3 sequence: CASSTGPNEKLFF. CDR3 in DNA: TGTGCCAGCTCGACAGGGCCTAATGAAAAACTGTTTTTT.

This chain links TRBV28 with TRBJ2-3; D perhaps matches TRBD2 (6 bases). V was pared by 9 bases and J by 4 bases, with 17 bases between. The germline V gene has CDR1 MDHEN and CDR2 SYDVKM. The CDR3 is made up of 14 amino acids. CDR3 in amino acids: CASQSRDWADTQYF. For the CDR3, the DNA is TGTGCCAGTCAGTCCCGGGACTGGGCAGATACGCAGTATTTT. Drawing the rest from reference TRBV28 and TRBJ2-3, the complete variable domain is DVKVTQSSRYLVKRTGEKVFLECVQDMDHENMFWYRQDPGLGLRLIYFSYDVKMKEKGDIPEGYSVSREKKERFSLILESASTNQTSMYLCASQSRDWADTQYFGPGTRLTVL.